A single sample gave rise to the 26 T cell receptor beta chains below, sequenced in a study of blood T cell repertoires in COVID-19. TCRdb's copy holds only in-frame clones and misses some; the assay was immunoSEQ multiplex PCR. The table lists 350,000 to 450,000 clones, roughly nine tenths of them singletons. Sequenced sample: PBMCs or T cells enriched from blood (not recorded which). All receptors derive from a woman between 35 and 50 years old who had been exposed to COVID-19.

The chain has TRBV30 and TRBJ1-5; D possibly corresponds to TRBD1 (5 bases). This CDR3 is 15 amino acids long. Germline CDR1 and CDR2: GTSNPN and SVGIG (reference sequence). With 0 bases removed from V and 2 bases from J, the gap between germline ends came to 11 bases. Here the CDR3 reads CAWSVDSSGNQPQHF. The CDR3 DNA reads as TGTGCCTGGAGTGTAGACAGTTCAGGCAATCAGCCCCAGCATTTT.

The chain is built from TRBV11-2 and TRBJ2-7; D may be TRBD1 (5 bases). Trimming left V 6 bases short and J 1 base short, with 19 bases between. CDR1 SGHAT and CDR2 FQNNGV come from the germline V gene. This CDR3 has 16 amino acids. The CDR3 sequence is CASRPQRTRESYEQYF. In DNA, the CDR3 is TGTGCCAGCAGACCCCAACGGACAAGGGAATCCTACGAGCAGTACTTC. The entire variable domain, with the rest obtained from reference TRBV11-2 and TRBJ2-7, is as follows: EAGVAQSPRYKIIEKRQSVAFWCNPISGHATLYWYQQILGQGPKLLIQFQNNGVVDDSQLPKDRFSAERLKGVDSTLKIQPAKLEDSAVYLCASRPQRTRESYEQYFGPGTRLTVT.

A single count supports this clone. The same CDR3 is also encoded by other DNA sequences in this sample. This rearrangement joins TRBV7-9 to TRBJ1-6; D is undetermined. V was cut by 8 bases and J by 5 bases, with 7 bases left in between. Germline CDR1 reads SEHNR; CDR2 reads FQNEAQ (reference sequence). The CDR3 contains 12 residues. The CDR3 DNA is TGTGCCAGCGGTGGCAATAATTCACCCCTCCACTTT. It specifies CASGGNNSPLHF.

The rearrangement uses TRBV5-1 and TRBJ1-1; D is unresolved. With 4 bases removed from V and 6 bases from J, the gap between germline ends came to 13 bases. The CDR3 covers 13 residues. Looked up from germline, CDR1 is SGHRS and CDR2 is YFSETQ. CDR3 coding DNA: TGCGCCAGCAGCCCCGGAGGTTCCCCTGAAGCTTTCTTT. Translating it yields CASSPGGSPEAFF.

The J gene is TRBJ1-1, the V gene TRBV18; TRBD1 agrees at 7 bases. Germline CDR1 KGHSH, CDR2 LQKENI. V shed 3 bases and J 4 bases; nucleotides not matched to a gene: 5. CDR3 length: 14 amino acids. The CDR3 loop is CASSPHPGGTEAFF. CDR3 sequence (DNA): TGTGCCAGCTCACCCCACCCAGGGGGCACTGAAGCTTTCTTT. The whole variable domain, remainder taken from reference TRBV18 and TRBJ1-1, is NAGVMQNPRHLVRRRGQEARLRCSPMKGHSHVYWYRQLPEEGLKFMVYLQKENIIDESGMPKERFSAEFPKEGPSILRIQQVVRGDSAAYFCASSPHPGGTEAFFGQGTRLTVV.

This chain links TRBV7-3 with TRBJ2-3; D is unresolved. The CDR3 is 14 amino acids. Trimming removed 5 bases from V and 0 bases from J, with 9 bases in between. CDR1 and CDR2 (germline): SGHTA, FQGTGA. This CDR3 is CASSSLTSTDTQYF. In DNA, the CDR3 is TGTGCCAGCAGCAGTCTTACTAGCACAGATACGCAGTATTTT.

V gene TRBV9 combines with J gene TRBJ1-2; 8 nucleotides match TRBD1. The CDR3 spans 15 residues. The germline V gene encodes CDR1 SGDLS and CDR2 YYNGEE. J was trimmed by 4 bases and V by 3 bases; bases with no gene match: 8. The CDR3 DNA reads as TGTGCCAGCAGCGGACTACAGGGGGAGGGCTATGGCTACACCTTC. This sequence encodes CASSGLQGEGYGYTF.

This clone showed up just once. V and J are TRBV7-9 and TRBJ1-2, with D perhaps TRBD1 (6 bases). CDR1 and CDR2 (germline): SEHNR, FQNEAQ (reference sequence). The CDR3 covers 12 residues. Trimming pared 4 bases from V and 5 bases from J, leaving 8 bases between. DNA for the CDR3: TGTGCCAGCAGCTCACAGGGTTATGGCTACACCTTC. Amino acids: CASSSQGYGYTF.

The gene calls are TRBV24-1 and TRBJ2-2; the match to TRBD1 covers 7 bases. V lost 6 bases to trimming and J lost 1 base; unmatched junction nucleotides: 4. This CDR3 comprises 15 residues. Germline V gene lookup returns CDR1 KGHDR and CDR2 SFDVKD. CDR3 sequence (DNA): TGTGCCACCAGTCGGAGACAGGGGAACACCGGGGAGCTGTTTTTT. Its protein product is CATSRRQGNTGELFF.

The J gene is TRBJ2-1, the V gene TRBV5-1; TRBD2 matches 10 bases. The germline gives CDR1 SGHRS, CDR2 YFSETQ. The CDR3 length is 18 residues. Germline trimming cut 4 bases from V and 5 bases from J; bases unmatched to any gene: 15. CDR3 residues: CASSAGLAITEGDNEQFF. In nucleotides, the CDR3 is TGCGCCAGCAGCGCGGGACTAGCGATTACTGAGGGGGACAATGAGCAGTTCTTC.

The rearrangement uses TRBV10-2 and TRBJ1-1; tentatively, D is TRBD1 (5 bases). Germline V lookup: CDR1 WSHSY, CDR2 SAAADI. The V gene lost 6 bases and the J gene lost 1 base, with 12 bases spanning the gap. The CDR3 consists of 14 residues. CDR3 in DNA: TGCGCCAGCAGATTCAGGGCTGGGAACACTGAAGCTTTCTTT. Translation: CASRFRAGNTEAFF.

This chain connects TRBV20-1 to TRBJ1-2; D might be TRBD1 (5 bases). The CDR3 sequence is 11 residues long. The V gene's germline CDR1 is DFQATT and CDR2 SNEGSKA (reference sequence). The CDR3, as DNA: TGCAGACCACTGGGGGGTCATGGCTACACCTTC. This translates into CRPLGGHGYTF.

This clone was detected a few times. The chain employs TRBV9 and TRBJ1-4, with 7 bases identical to TRBD1. CDR1 SGDLS and CDR2 YYNGEE come from the germline V gene. After removal of 3 bases from V and 5 bases from J, the junction contained 4 bases not matched to a gene. This CDR3 has 14 residues. CDR3 in amino acids: CASSGRQGNEKLFF. The DNA of the CDR3 is TGTGCCAGCAGCGGACGACAGGGAAATGAAAAACTGTTTTTT.

The J gene is TRBJ2-1, the V gene TRBV19; 12 bases are shared with TRBD2. This CDR3 is built from 17 residues. Germline CDR1 is LNHDA and CDR2 is SQIVND (reference sequence). After removal of 6 bases from V and 6 bases from J, the junction contained 12 bases not matched to a gene. The CDR3 region is CASSKPEGLAGTNEQFF. CDR3 nucleotides: TGTGCCAGTAGCAAACCCGAGGGACTAGCGGGTACCAATGAGCAGTTCTTC.

The V and J genes are TRBV5-1 and TRBJ2-7; 9 bases are a match to TRBD2. With V trimmed by 4 bases and J by 5 bases, 13 bases remained unmatched. There are 16 residues in the CDR3. Germline lookup yields CDR1 SGHRS and CDR2 YFSETQ. The CDR3 sequence: CASSQYRLAGVHEQYF. CDR3 bases: TGCGCCAGCAGCCAGTACCGATTAGCGGGAGTCCACGAGCAGTACTTC.

Comments on this clone: The identical CDR3 is also encoded by other nucleotide sequences in the sample. The rearrangement joins TRBV11-3 to TRBJ1-1, with D unresolved. The CDR3 totals 13 residues. V dropped 1 base and J dropped 2 bases, with 5 bases sitting between them. Germline V gene data show CDR1 as SGHNT and CDR2 as YENEEA. CDR3 amino acids: CASSLGGNTEAFF. CDR3 coding DNA: TGTGCCAGCAGCTTAGGAGGAAACACTGAAGCTTTCTTT.

This clone was seen only once. The V call is TRBV5-4, the J call TRBJ2-5, with a tentative D call TRBD2 (6 bases). The V gene lost 0 bases and the J gene lost 5 bases, with 8 bases spanning the gap. CDR1 and CDR2 (germline): SGHNT, YYREEE (reference sequence). CDR3 length: 13 amino acids. The CDR3 loop is CASSLVGTETQYF. The CDR3, as DNA: TGTGCCAGCAGCTTGGTCGGGACTGAGACCCAGTACTTC.

J is TRBJ2-7 and V is TRBV3-1 (or the pseudogene TRBV3-2), with a possible D match to TRBD2 (5 bases). CDR3 length: 12 residues. Between the trimmed V and J ends, which lost 8 bases and 3 bases, there was a span of 11 bases. Per germline, CDR1 LGHDT and CDR2 YNNKEL (reference sequence). CDR3 region: CASGFGDYEQYF. DNA for the CDR3: TGTGCCAGCGGGTTCGGGGACTACGAGCAGTACTTC.

The V call is TRBV28, the J call TRBJ2-1; 8 bases align to TRBD2. V lost 5 bases and J lost 7; bases outside the gene matches: 7. Germline V gives CDR1 MDHEN, CDR2 SYDVKM. The CDR3 has 14 residues. Here the CDR3 reads CASSPSGRTNEQFF. The CDR3 nucleotides read TGTGCCAGCAGTCCAAGCGGGAGAACGAATGAGCAGTTCTTC.

This clone was counted a single time. The chain is built from TRBV5-1 and TRBJ1-1; unclear D gene. The CDR3 totals 15 residues. Germline V lookup: CDR1 SGHRS, CDR2 YFSETQ. The ends were cut back, 7 bases at V and 2 bases at J, with 18 bases in the middle. The CDR3: CASWSGDPGNTEAFF. As DNA, the CDR3 is TGCGCCAGCTGGAGCGGCGATCCGGGAAACACTGAAGCTTTCTTT.

V gene TRBV4-2 combines with J gene TRBJ1-2, with a weak D call TRBD1 (5 bases). The length of the CDR3 is 14 residues. Germline CDR1 and CDR2: LGHNA and YNFKEQ. V was pared by 0 bases and J by 2 bases, with 7 bases between. CDR3 region: CASSQDRQNYGYTF. CDR3 coding DNA: TGTGCCAGCAGCCAAGATAGACAGAACTATGGCTACACCTTC.

The chain is built from TRBV19 and TRBJ1-2; D is uncertain. This CDR3 is built from 15 residues. V was trimmed by 5 bases and J by 8 bases, leaving 21 bases between them. CDR1 LNHDA and CDR2 SQIVND come from the germline V gene (reference sequence). Here the CDR3 reads CASSQAAVPLLGYTF. The CDR3 bases are TGTGCCAGTAGTCAAGCGGCGGTACCTCTATTAGGCTACACCTTC.

The J gene is TRBJ1-4, the V gene TRBV2; 10 nucleotides match TRBD1. The CDR3 covers 14 residues. The V gene end was trimmed by 7 bases and the J gene end by 8 bases; junction bases not matched to a gene: 7. Germline assignment: CDR1 SNHLY and CDR2 FYNNEI. DNA for the CDR3: TGTGCCAGCACCCGGGACAGGGGCACGGAAAAACTGTTTTTT. Translation: CASTRDRGTEKLFF. The full variable domain, its missing parts supplied by reference TRBV2 and TRBJ1-4, is EPEVTQTPSHQVTQMGQEVILRCVPISNHLYFYWYRQILGQKVEFLVSFYNNEISEKSEIFDDQFSVERPDGSNFTLKIRSTKLEDSAMYFCASTRDRGTEKLFFGSGTQLSVL.

The rearrangement links TRBV29-1 to TRBJ1-2; perhaps TRBD1 as D (5 bases). The V end was cut by 6 bases, the J end by 0 bases, with 11 bases between. The V gene's germline CDR1 is SQVTM and CDR2 ANQGSEA. The CDR3 totals 13 residues. The CDR3 DNA reads as TGCAGCGTAAGCGGGGGAGCTAACTATGGCTACACCTTC. It codes for CSVSGGANYGYTF.

This clone was detected only once. V usage is TRBV15 and J usage is TRBJ2-2, with TRBD2 matching over 11 bases. V was pared by 5 bases and J by 6 bases, with 5 bases of the junction left unmatched. CDR1 is LNHNV and CDR2 is YYDKDF in the germline V gene (reference sequence). The CDR3 is made up of 15 amino acids. In DNA form, the CDR3 reads TGTGCCACCAGCGTAGCGGGAGGGCCCCCCGGGGAGCTGTTTTTT. Translating gives CATSVAGGPPGELFF.

The rearrangement joins TRBV4-1 to TRBJ1-1; D unclear. The CDR3 totals 15 residues. The germline V gene encodes CDR1 MGHRA and CDR2 YSYEKL. The V gene lost 2 bases and the J gene lost 2 bases, with 12 bases spanning the gap. The CDR3 region is CASSQLPGGNTEAFF. The DNA of the CDR3 is TGCGCCAGCAGCCAACTCCCCGGCGGTAACACTGAAGCTTTCTTT.